Following are 4 T cell receptor beta chains from one sample sequenced in a study of blood T cell repertoires in COVID-19. Libraries were prepared by immunoSEQ multiplex PCR; TCRdb keeps only in-frame clonotypes and omits some of them. The sample has about 140,000 clones; about 86% are singletons. The sample was peripheral blood. Receptors originate from a woman between 55 and 75 years old with acute or convalescent COVID-19.

CDR3 DNA sequence: TGTGCCAGCAGCCCGGGACAGGATCGCACCGGGGAGCTGTTTTTT. It codes for CASSPGQDRTGELFF. This chain connects TRBV11-2 to TRBJ2-2, with TRBD1 matching over 8 bases. This CDR3 has 15 residues. Germline V gives CDR1 SGHAT, CDR2 FQNNGV. V shed 5 bases, J shed 4 bases, and the junction held 6 bases outside the gene matches.

V is TRBV7-9 and J is TRBJ2-3, with a possible D match to TRBD1 (5 bases). V was pared by 1 base and J by 4 bases, with 9 bases between. Germline V gene sequence: CDR1 SEHNR, CDR2 FQNEAQ (reference sequence). The CDR3 spans 14 residues. CDR3 protein: CASSLEGFADTQYF. Here the CDR3 DNA reads TGTGCCAGCAGCTTAGAGGGGTTCGCAGATACGCAGTATTTT. The variable domain in full, completed from reference TRBV7-9 and TRBJ2-3, reads DTGVSQNPRHKITKRGQNVTFRCDPISEHNRLYWYRQTLGQGPEFLTYFQNEAQLEKSRLLSDRFSAERPKGSFSTLEIQRTEQGDSAMYLCASSLEGFADTQYFGPGTRLTVL.

This sequence joins TRBV5-4 and TRBJ2-3; the match to TRBD1 covers 9 bases. Germline V gives CDR1 SGHNT, CDR2 YYREEE (reference sequence). V was pared by 4 bases and J by 4 bases, with 4 bases of the junction left unmatched. This CDR3 comprises 14 residues. The CDR3, as DNA: TGTGCCAGCAGCCCCGGACAGGGGCCAGATACGCAGTATTTT. Protein: CASSPGQGPDTQYF.

This CDR3 reads CASRLPLQPQHF. CDR3 DNA sequence: TGTGCCAGCAGACTCCCTCTTCAGCCCCAGCATTTT. The rearrangement uses TRBV28 and TRBJ1-5; no clear D gene. Trimming shortened V by 6 bases and J by 6 bases, and 9 bases separated the two germline ends. CDR3 size: 12 residues. The germline V gene encodes CDR1 MDHEN and CDR2 SYDVKM.